This TCR beta chain comes out of a study of T cell repertoires in cytomegalovirus infection. J lost 3 bases, V lost 8 bases, and 10 bases had no gene match. The CDR3 covers 15 residues. Germline V gene sequence: CDR1 MNHEY, CDR2 SMNVEV (reference sequence). Each CDR3 protein gets one entry after TCRdb re-called the reads with MiXCR. The sample shows about 47,000 distinct CDR3 sequences, about 19% of them seen only once. Ten or more counts support this clonotype. Its target is not known. The sequencing used CD8+ T cells from cultured PBMCs, collected from culture after CMV antigen stimulation. The receptor comes from a human donor in good health (CMV status not recorded). Some clones in this sample may be carry-over from other donors' samples. The chain couples TRBV27 to TRBJ2-7; 10 positions agree with TRBD1. CDR3 protein: CASGKPGQGVYEQYF. DNA for the CDR3: TGTGCCAGCGGCAAACCCGGACAGGGGGTCTACGAGCAGTACTTC.